The 3 T cell receptor beta chains reported below all come from one sample, sequenced in a study of identical twins. TCRdb passed the 5' RACE reads through MiXCR, listing each CDR3 protein once. The sample contains 600,000 to 700,000 distinct CDR3 sequences, 21% of which appear only once. In addition, the sample was reused for a study of T cells expressing NK-cell markers.

Sequenced material: PBMCs. The receptors come from a woman aged 18-29 years in good health.

There are many counts of this clonotype. One end of the junction is discordant with germline, which a read error may explain. The CDR3 loop reads CSARDSYNEQFF. The CDR3 bases are TGCAGTGCCAGAGACAGCTACAATGAGCAGTTCTTC. This sequence joins TRBV20-1 and TRBJ2-1, with D possibly being TRBD1 (5 bases). Germline loops: CDR1 DFQATT, CDR2 SNEGSKA (reference sequence). This CDR3 contains 12 residues.

This clonotype was recorded a few times. This chain connects TRBV20-1 to TRBJ2-3; possibly TRBD1 for D (5 bases). Trimming shortened V by 0 bases and J by 4 bases, and 11 bases separated the two germline ends. From germline, CDR1 is DFQATT and CDR2 SNEGSKA (reference sequence). This CDR3 spans 14 amino acids. The CDR3 DNA reads TGCAGTGCTAGAGAGGTGGGGCCGGCAGATACGCAGTATTTT. The encoded protein is CSAREVGPADTQYF.

The table lists this clonotype with a few counts. The rearrangement uses TRBV5-1 and TRBJ1-6; D unresolved. Germline loops: CDR1 SGHRS, CDR2 YFSETQ. The V and J ends lost 4 bases and 11 bases respectively, with 16 bases between them. This CDR3 is 14 amino acids long. CDR3 DNA sequence: TGCGCCAGCAGCCACCGGACCCACGGAGCACCCCTCCACTTT. Its protein product is CASSHRTHGAPLHF.